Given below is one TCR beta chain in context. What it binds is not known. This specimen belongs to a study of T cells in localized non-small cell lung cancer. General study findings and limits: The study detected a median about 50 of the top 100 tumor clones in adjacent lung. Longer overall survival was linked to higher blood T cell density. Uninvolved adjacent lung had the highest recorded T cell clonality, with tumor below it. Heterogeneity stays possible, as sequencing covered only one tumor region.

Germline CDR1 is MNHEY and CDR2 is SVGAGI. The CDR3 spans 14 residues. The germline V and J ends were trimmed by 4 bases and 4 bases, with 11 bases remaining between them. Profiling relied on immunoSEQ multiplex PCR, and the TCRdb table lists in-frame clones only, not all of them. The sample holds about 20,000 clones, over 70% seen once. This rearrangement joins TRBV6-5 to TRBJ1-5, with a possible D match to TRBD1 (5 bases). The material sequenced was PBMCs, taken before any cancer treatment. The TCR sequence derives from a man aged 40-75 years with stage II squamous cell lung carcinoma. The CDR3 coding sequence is TGTGCCAGCAGTTCCGACAGAACTAATCAGCCCCAGCATTTT. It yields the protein CASSSDRTNQPQHF.